A single sample gave rise to the 26 T cell receptor beta chains below, sequenced in a study of Ad26.COV2.S vaccination and SARS-CoV-2 variants. As to treatment: over 15 received Ad26.COV2.S at low or high dose, single or two shots; 5 received placebo; per-sample allocation not given. The samples were gathered on day 63 after the first injection of vaccine or placebo. The assay was immunoSEQ multiplex PCR, and TCRdb's table has in-frame clones only and misses some. The table includes around 320,000 clones, just over 85% detected once. This specimen consisted of peripheral blood, obtained in a trial of Ad26.COV2.S vaccine versus placebo. These receptors all come from a person between 18 and 60 years old who received the Ad26.COV2.S COVID-19 vaccine or a placebo.

This chain joins TRBV4-3 and TRBJ1-3; D ambiguous. Looked up from germline, CDR1 is LGHNA and CDR2 is YSLEER. The CDR3 consists of 15 residues. V lost 0 bases to trimming and J lost 1 base, with 7 bases between them. In DNA form, the CDR3 reads TGCGCCAGCAGCCAAGAGAGACTTTCTGGAAACACCATATATTTT. Amino acids: CASSQERLSGNTIYF.

The chain uses TRBV19 and TRBJ2-1, with D hard to call. The V end was cut by 4 bases, the J end by 3 bases, with 10 bases between. The germline V gene has CDR1 LNHDA and CDR2 SQIVND (reference sequence). This CDR3 spans 14 amino acids. CDR3: CASSRQKDYNEQFF. CDR3 in DNA: TGTGCCAGTAGTAGGCAGAAAGACTACAATGAGCAGTTCTTC.

The chain joins TRBV18 to TRBJ1-6, with 9 bases aligning to TRBD1. Unmatched junction bases numbered 11, after V lost 4 bases and J lost 7 bases. Per the germline V gene, CDR1 is KGHSH and CDR2 is LQKENI. The CDR3 is made up of 17 amino acids. The CDR3 protein is CASSLPGTGQGNSPLHF. CDR3 DNA sequence: TGTGCCAGCTCACTCCCCGGGACAGGGCAGGGGAATTCACCCCTCCACTTT.

This rearrangement joins TRBV23-1 to TRBJ1-5; D might be TRBD1 (6 bases). TRBV23-1 is classed as an ORF, of uncertain function. The CDR3 extends over 14 amino acids. V lost 8 bases and J 6 bases, leaving 17 bases between the germline ends. Here the CDR3 reads CASWAQGGCQPQHF. The CDR3 DNA reads as TGCGCCAGCTGGGCTCAAGGGGGGTGTCAGCCCCAGCATTTT.

This chain links TRBV7-2 with TRBJ2-3; TRBD1 matches 11 bases. Germline CDR1 is SGHTA and CDR2 is FQGNSA. V was pared by 5 bases and J by 4 bases, with 14 bases of the junction left unmatched. This CDR3 is 18 amino acids long. CDR3 region: CASSKYPPGQGVPDTQYF. In nucleotides, the CDR3 is TGTGCCAGCAGCAAATACCCTCCGGGACAGGGGGTTCCAGATACGCAGTATTTT.

This chain connects TRBV27 to TRBJ1-5; no clear D. Trimming left V 5 bases short and J 1 base short, with 9 bases between. Germline V gene data show CDR1 as MNHEY and CDR2 as SMNVEV (reference sequence). The CDR3 extends over 14 amino acids. The CDR3 nucleotides read TGTGCCAGCAGTCCCGACCGGAGCAATCAGCCCCAGCATTTT. It translates to CASSPDRSNQPQHF.

The chain is built from TRBV5-5 and TRBJ2-3; D unresolved. Germline CDR1 SGHKS, CDR2 YYEKEE (reference sequence). Trimming stripped 5 bases from V and 0 bases from J, with 16 bases between. The CDR3 loop spans 16 amino acids. The CDR3 bases are TGTGCCAGCAGTACACGAAATGGGGTTAGCACAGATACGCAGTATTTT. It encodes CASSTRNGVSTDTQYF.

The chain carries TRBV27 and TRBJ1-2; TRBD1 matches at 9 bases. J gave up 5 bases and V 4 bases, and 2 bases lay outside the gene matches. Looked up from germline, CDR1 is MNHEY and CDR2 is SMNVEV (reference sequence). The CDR3 contains 13 residues. CDR3 loop: CASSSTGGYGYTF. CDR3 in DNA: TGTGCCAGCAGTTCGACAGGGGGATATGGCTACACCTTC.

V gene TRBV7-3 combines with J gene TRBJ2-3, with D tentatively TRBD2 (7 bases). The CDR3 is 16 amino acids. Germline CDR1 is SGHTA and CDR2 is FQGTGA. The V end lost 5 bases, the J end lost 1 base, and 16 bases lay between the germline ends. In DNA, the CDR3 is TGTGCCAGCAGCCGCTCTGGGGGGGCCGGCACAGATACGCAGTATTTT. Protein sequence: CASSRSGGAGTDTQYF.

The V call is TRBV6-1, the J call TRBJ1-4; D is possibly TRBD1 (6 bases). The CDR3 spans 14 residues. V lost 1 base and J lost 11, with 14 bases in between. CDR1 is MNHNS and CDR2 is SASEGT in the germline V gene. The CDR3 coding sequence is TGTGCCAGCAGTGAAGGGGGGCGAGGCGAGAAACTGTTTTTT. Translated, it gives CASSEGGRGEKLFF.

The chain uses TRBV6-5 and TRBJ1-4; 8 bases are a match to TRBD1. Germline CDR1 is MNHEY and CDR2 is SVGAGI. Losses at the gene ends were 0 bases for V and 7 bases for J; bases not matched to a gene: 7. This CDR3 contains 16 residues. CDR3 residues: CASSYSPTGQGEKLFF. CDR3 coding DNA: TGTGCCAGCAGTTACTCCCCAACCGGACAGGGTGAAAAACTGTTTTTT.

This chain links TRBV7-2 with TRBJ1-2, with 8 bases aligning to TRBD1. The CDR3 is made up of 15 amino acids. CDR1 is SGHTA, CDR2 FQGNSA, per germline. Trimming cost V 5 bases and J 3 bases; bases outside gene matches: 8. The chain's CDR3 is CASSPDWTGHYGYTF. CDR3 nucleotides: TGTGCCAGCAGCCCCGACTGGACAGGGCACTATGGCTACACCTTC.

The V gene is TRBV6-4, the J gene TRBJ2-3; D may be TRBD2 (5 bases). Trimming shortened V by 4 bases and J by 4 bases, and 15 bases separated the two germline ends. Germline CDR1 reads MRHNA; CDR2 reads SNTAGT. This CDR3 region has 15 residues. The CDR3 region has the DNA TGTGCCAGCAGTGTTGACTACCTCGCGGCAGATACGCAGTATTTT. It codes for CASSVDYLAADTQYF.

The chain employs TRBV5-1 and TRBJ2-3, with 7 bases matching TRBD2. The CDR3 runs 14 residues. The V and J ends lost 5 bases and 5 bases, in that order; junction bases with no gene match: 8. The germline V gene encodes CDR1 SGHRS and CDR2 YFSETQ. The CDR3 DNA is TGCGCCAGCAGGGCCGGGACTACCGGAGATACGCAGTATTTT. It is translated as CASRAGTTGDTQYF.

With regard to this clone: Additional DNA sequences in this sample encode the identical CDR3. The chain employs TRBV9 and TRBJ1-4; D is uncertain. The germline V and J ends were trimmed by 2 bases and 5 bases, with 7 bases remaining between them. Germline CDR1 and CDR2: SGDLS and YYNGEE. The CDR3 length is 13 residues. CDR3 loop: CASSVSPNEKLFF. CDR3 in DNA: TGTGCCAGCAGCGTGTCGCCGAATGAAAAACTGTTTTTT.

The chain carries TRBV27 and TRBJ2-1; D could derive from TRBD1 or TRBD2 (6 bases each). V was pared by 3 bases and J by 1 base, with 13 bases between. This CDR3 contains 16 residues. Germline V lookup: CDR1 MNHEY, CDR2 SMNVEV (reference sequence). The CDR3 DNA is TGTGCCAGCAGTTTCCGGGGGCGATTGTCCTACAATGAGCAGTTCTTC. This gives the protein CASSFRGRLSYNEQFF.

This clone was seen a few times. This chain connects TRBV30 to TRBJ2-5, with a tentative D call TRBD1 (6 bases). CDR3 size: 15 residues. Trimming took 3 bases from V and 4 from J, leaving 18 bases between them. In germline, CDR1 is GTSNPN, CDR2 SVGIG (reference sequence). The CDR3 DNA reads as TGTGCCTGGAGACCGACAGGACTGAAGGGAGAGACCCAGTACTTC. Encoded protein: CAWRPTGLKGETQYF. The full variable domain, with the rest looked up from reference TRBV30 and TRBJ2-5, is SQTIHQWPATLVQPVGSPLSLECTVEGTSNPNLYWYRQAAGRGLQLLFYSVGIGQISSEVPQNLSASRPQDRQFILSSKKLLLSDSGFYLCAWRPTGLKGETQYFGPGTRLLVL.

The CDR3 spells CAISDPPGQGVVGNEKLFF. For the CDR3, the DNA is TGTGCCATCAGTGACCCACCGGGACAGGGTGTGGTTGGGAATGAAAAACTGTTTTTT. The V and J genes are TRBV10-3 and TRBJ1-4, with 9 bases aligning to TRBD1. The ends lost 3 bases at V and 5 bases at J; junction bases unmatched: 16. This CDR3 has 19 amino acids. Germline values: CDR1 ENHRY, CDR2 SYGVKD.

The chain links TRBV9 to TRBJ1-6; D unresolved. The CDR3 runs to 11 residues. Germline-derived CDR1 and CDR2 are SGDLS and YYNGEE. The V gene lost 7 bases and the J gene lost 9 bases, with 8 bases spanning the gap. CDR3 amino acids: CASGSGSPLHF. In DNA form, the CDR3 reads TGTGCCAGCGGAAGTGGTTCACCCCTCCACTTT.

The chain is built from TRBV6-5 and TRBJ2-7; no clear D. Germline CDR1 and CDR2: MNHEY and SVGAGI. V was shortened by 4 bases and J by 9 bases, with 10 bases between the two germline ends. CDR3 length: 11 residues. CDR3 sequence: CASSSPGGQYF. CDR3 DNA sequence: TGTGCCAGCAGTTCCCCAGGCGGGCAGTACTTC.

The chain is built from TRBV2 and TRBJ1-4; D not certain. Per germline, CDR1 SNHLY and CDR2 FYNNEI. This CDR3 contains 13 residues. The germline V and J ends were trimmed by 4 bases and 8 bases, with 11 bases remaining between them. The CDR3 sequence: CASSARMGEKLFF. DNA for the CDR3: TGTGCCAGCAGTGCGCGTATGGGGGAAAAACTGTTTTTT.

This clone was seen just once. The V call is TRBV9, the J call TRBJ2-1; 9 positions agree with TRBD1. The CDR3 is 16 residues long. Germline V gene lookup returns CDR1 SGDLS and CDR2 YYNGEE. J was trimmed by 2 bases and V by 0 bases; bases with no gene match: 3. The CDR3 DNA follows: TGTGCCAGCAGCGTAGAGGACAGGGGCACCTACAATGAGCAGTTCTTC. It encodes CASSVEDRGTYNEQFF.

This chain connects TRBV6-2 or TRBV6-3 to TRBJ1-5; D perhaps matches TRBD1 (5 bases). In germline, CDR1 is MNHEY, CDR2 SVGEGT. The V end was cut by 2 bases, the J end by 6 bases, with 14 bases between. The CDR3 has 15 residues. The DNA for the CDR3 is TGTGCCAGCAGTTACGATCGGACACTGAGTCAGCCCCAGCATTTT. Encoded protein: CASSYDRTLSQPQHF.

The chain is built from TRBV10-1 and TRBJ1-4; D unresolved. The CDR3 is 14 amino acids. V lost 3 bases, J lost 7 bases, and 12 bases lay in between. Germline CDR1 WNHNN, CDR2 SYGVQD (reference sequence). The CDR3 here is CASSDSPGGEKLFF. The CDR3 DNA reads as TGCGCCAGCAGTGACAGCCCGGGTGGTGAAAAACTGTTTTTT.

Of note for this clone: Other DNA sequences of this sample code for an identical CDR3. The chain combines TRBV6-5 with TRBJ1-3; no clear D. V gave up 0 bases and J gave up 0 bases, with 9 bases separating them. Per the germline V gene, CDR1 is MNHEY and CDR2 is SVGAGI. This CDR3 is built from 16 residues. This CDR3 is CASSYSSDLSGNTIYF. CDR3 coding DNA: TGTGCCAGCAGTTACTCGTCCGACCTCTCTGGAAACACCATATATTTT.

The rearrangement uses TRBV21-1 and TRBJ1-3. TRBV21-1 is a pseudogene locus. The CDR3 length is 15 residues. The CDR3 reads CASSKEEGFGNTIYF. In DNA, the CDR3 is TGTGCCAGCAGCAAAGAGGAAGGGTTTGGAAACACCATATATTTT.